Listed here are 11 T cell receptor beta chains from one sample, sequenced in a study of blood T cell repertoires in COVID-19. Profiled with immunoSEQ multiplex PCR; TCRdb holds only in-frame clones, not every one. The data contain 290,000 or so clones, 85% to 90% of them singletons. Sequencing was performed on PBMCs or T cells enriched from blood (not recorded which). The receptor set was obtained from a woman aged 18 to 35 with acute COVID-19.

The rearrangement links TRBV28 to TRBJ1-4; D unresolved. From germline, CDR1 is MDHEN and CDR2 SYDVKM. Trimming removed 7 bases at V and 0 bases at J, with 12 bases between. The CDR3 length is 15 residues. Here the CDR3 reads CASTSNLPTNEKLFF. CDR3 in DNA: TGTGCCAGCACCTCTAATCTACCAACTAATGAAAAACTGTTTTTT.

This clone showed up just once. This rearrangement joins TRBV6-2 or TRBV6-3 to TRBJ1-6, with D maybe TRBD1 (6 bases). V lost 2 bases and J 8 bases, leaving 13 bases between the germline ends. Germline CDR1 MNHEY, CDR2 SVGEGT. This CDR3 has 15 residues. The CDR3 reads CASSYGAGVHSPLHF. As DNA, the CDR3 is TGTGCCAGCAGTTACGGGGCAGGGGTGCATTCACCCCTCCACTTT.

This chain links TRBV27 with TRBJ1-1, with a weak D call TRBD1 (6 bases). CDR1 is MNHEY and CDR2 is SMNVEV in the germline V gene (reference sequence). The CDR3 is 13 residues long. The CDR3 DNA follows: TGTGATGATCAGGGGACGTGGAACACTGAAGCTTTCTTT. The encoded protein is CDDQGTWNTEAFF.

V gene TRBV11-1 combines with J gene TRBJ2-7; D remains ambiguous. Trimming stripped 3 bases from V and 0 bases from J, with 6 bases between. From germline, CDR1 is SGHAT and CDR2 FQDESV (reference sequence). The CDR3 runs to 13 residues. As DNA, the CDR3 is TGTGCCAGCAGCTTCGCAGTCTCCTACGAGCAGTACTTC. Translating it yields CASSFAVSYEQYF.

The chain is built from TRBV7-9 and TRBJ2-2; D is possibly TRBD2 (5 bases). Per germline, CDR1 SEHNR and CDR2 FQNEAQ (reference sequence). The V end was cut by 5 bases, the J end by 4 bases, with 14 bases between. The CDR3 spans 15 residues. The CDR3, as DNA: TGTGCCAGCAGCCCCAAACGGGGAACCACCGGGGAGCTGTTTTTT. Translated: CASSPKRGTTGELFF.

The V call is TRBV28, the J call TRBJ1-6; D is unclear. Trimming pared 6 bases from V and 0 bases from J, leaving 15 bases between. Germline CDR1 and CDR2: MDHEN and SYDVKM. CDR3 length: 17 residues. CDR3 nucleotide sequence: TGTGCCAGCAGAACCGCGGCGGTTAGCTCCTATAATTCACCCCTCCACTTT. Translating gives CASRTAAVSSYNSPLHF.

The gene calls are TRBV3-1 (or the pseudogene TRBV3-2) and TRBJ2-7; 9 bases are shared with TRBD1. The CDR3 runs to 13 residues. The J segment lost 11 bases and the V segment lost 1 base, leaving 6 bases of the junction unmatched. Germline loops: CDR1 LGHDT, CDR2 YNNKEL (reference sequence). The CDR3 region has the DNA TGTGCCAGCAGCCAAGTCCCTCGACAGGGGGAGTACTTC. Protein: CASSQVPRQGEYF.

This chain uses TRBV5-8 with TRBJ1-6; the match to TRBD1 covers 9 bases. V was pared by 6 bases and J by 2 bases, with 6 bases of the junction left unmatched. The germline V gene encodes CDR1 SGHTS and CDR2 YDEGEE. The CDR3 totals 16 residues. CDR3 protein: CASTWTGDTYNSPLHF. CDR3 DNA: TGTGCCAGCACCTGGACAGGGGATACCTATAATTCACCCCTCCACTTT.

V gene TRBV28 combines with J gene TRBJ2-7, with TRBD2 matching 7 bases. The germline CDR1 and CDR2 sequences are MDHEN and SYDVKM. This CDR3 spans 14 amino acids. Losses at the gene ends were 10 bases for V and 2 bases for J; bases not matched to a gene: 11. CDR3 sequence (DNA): TGTGCCACCAGAGGATCTAGCGGCCCCTACGAGCAGTACTTC. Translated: CATRGSSGPYEQYF. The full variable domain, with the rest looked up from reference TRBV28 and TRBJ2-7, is DVKVTQSSRYLVKRTGEKVFLECVQDMDHENMFWYRQDPGLGLRLIYFSYDVKMKEKGDIPEGYSVSREKKERFSLILESASTNQTSMYLCATRGSSGPYEQYFGPGTRLTVT.

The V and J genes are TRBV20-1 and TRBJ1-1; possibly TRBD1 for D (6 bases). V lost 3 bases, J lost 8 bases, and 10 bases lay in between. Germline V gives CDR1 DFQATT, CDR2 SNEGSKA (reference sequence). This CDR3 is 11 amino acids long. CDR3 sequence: CSARVDREAFF. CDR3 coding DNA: TGCAGTGCTAGGGTTGACAGGGAAGCTTTCTTT.

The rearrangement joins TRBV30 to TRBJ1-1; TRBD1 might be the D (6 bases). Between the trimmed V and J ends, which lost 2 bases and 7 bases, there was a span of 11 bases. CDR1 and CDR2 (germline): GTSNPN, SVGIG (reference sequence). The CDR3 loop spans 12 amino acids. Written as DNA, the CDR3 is TGTGCCTGGAGTACACAGGGAGATGAAGCTTTCTTT. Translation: CAWSTQGDEAFF.